Below are 26 T cell receptor beta chains sequenced from a single sample in a study of human T cells and chemical hapten exposure. Time point noted: healthy volunteer bleed at 2 weeks. Extraction of total RNA was performed on unfractionated whole blood. MiXCR was run by TCRdb on the RACE reads, yielding one entry per CDR3 protein. This table holds around 130,000 distinct CDR3 sequences, approximately 9.5% found once. The sample taken for sequencing was whole blood. The receptors were sampled from a male donor in good health. Some clones in this sample may be carry-over from other donors' samples.

CDR3 loop: CAILRASGGAPSYNEQFF. In nucleotides, the CDR3 is TGTGCCATCTTGAGGGCTAGCGGGGGGGCACCGTCCTACAATGAGCAGTTCTTC. The chain is built from TRBV10-3 and TRBJ2-1; 12 bases line up with TRBD2. The CDR3 length is 18 residues. V was clipped by 8 bases and J by 1 base; unmatched bases: 12. CDR1 and CDR2 from the germline V gene are ENHRY and SYGVKD.

V and J are TRBV6-5 and TRBJ1-2, with 11 bases identical to TRBD1. The CDR3 is made up of 15 amino acids. Germline V gene sequence: CDR1 MNHEY, CDR2 SVGAGI. J lost 3 bases, V lost 7 bases, and 7 bases had no gene match. DNA for the CDR3: TGTGCCAGCACGTCCCCGGGACAGGGGGACTATGGCTACACCTTC. Translated: CASTSPGQGDYGYTF.

This clonotype came up many times. V gene TRBV20-1 combines with J gene TRBJ1-6; tentatively, D is TRBD1 (6 bases). The length of the CDR3 is 18 residues. Germline CDR1 and CDR2: DFQATT and SNEGSKA (reference sequence). V was shortened by 1 base and J by 0 bases, with 16 bases between the two germline ends. The CDR3 here is CSARGQGIESSYNSPLHF. Here the CDR3 DNA reads TGCAGTGCTAGAGGCCAGGGGATCGAAAGCTCCTATAATTCACCCCTCCACTTT.

This chain joins TRBV12-3 or TRBV12-4 and TRBJ2-2; possible D gene TRBD1, 6 bases. The CDR3 is made up of 16 amino acids. Trimming cost V 5 bases and J 3 bases, with 16 bases left between them. For the CDR3, the DNA is TGTGCCAGCAGTGCCTCCTCAGGGGCGCACACCGGGGAGCTGTTTTTT. Translation: CASSASSGAHTGELFF.

The CDR3 region has the DNA TGTGCCAGCTCACCACGACAGGCCTCCTACGAGCAGTACTTC. Protein product: CASSPRQASYEQYF. The chain is built from TRBV18 and TRBJ2-7; the D gene is possibly TRBD1 (6 bases). Trimming removed 1 base at V and 0 bases at J, with 7 bases between. Germline V CDR1 and CDR2: KGHSH, LQKENI. CDR3 length: 14 residues.

This clonotype was found a few times. This rearrangement joins TRBV7-9 to TRBJ2-6; TRBD2 matches at 7 bases. CDR3 length equals 17 residues. Germline V lookup: CDR1 SEHNR, CDR2 FQNEAQ (reference sequence). Trimming removed 5 bases from V and 0 bases from J; junction bases left unmatched: 7. The CDR3 protein is CASSGGGTHSGANVLTF. The CDR3 nucleotides are TGTGCCAGCAGCGGGGGGGGAACCCACTCTGGGGCCAACGTCCTGACTTTC.

This clonotype has ten or more counts. The rearrangement joins TRBV12-3 or TRBV12-4 to TRBJ2-5, with no clear D. The CDR3 is 11 amino acids. V was pared by 6 bases and J by 2 bases, with 4 bases between. The CDR3 region has the DNA TGTGCCAGCAGCCCTCAAGAGACCCAGTACTTC. It codes for CASSPQETQYF.

In its sample, this clonotype was seen a few times. The chain is built from TRBV7-2 and TRBJ2-5, with D unresolved. The CDR3 spans 14 residues. Germline V gene data show CDR1 as SGHTA and CDR2 as FQGNSA. V lost 2 bases and J 2 bases, leaving 9 bases between the germline ends. In nucleotides, the CDR3 is TGTGCCAGCAGCTTACTAAGCGAACAAGAGACCCAGTACTTC. Translated: CASSLLSEQETQYF.

This clonotype was detected ten times or more. The chain uses TRBV12-3 or TRBV12-4 and TRBJ2-2; 12 bases match TRBD1. The CDR3 spans 15 residues. After removal of 6 bases from V and 6 bases from J, the junction contained 5 bases not matched to a gene. CDR3 in DNA: TGTGCCAGCAGGGGGACAGGGGGCGTCTCCGGGGAGCTGTTTTTT. This gives the protein CASRGTGGVSGELFF.

There are many counts of this clonotype. The V call is TRBV7-7, the J call TRBJ2-2; a possible D gene is TRBD2 (6 bases). The V gene's germline CDR1 is SSHAT and CDR2 FNYEAQ (reference sequence). This CDR3 is built from 15 residues. V was shortened by 5 bases and J by 0 bases, with 10 bases between the two germline ends. Here the CDR3 DNA reads TGTGCCAGCAGCCCCCGGGAGACGAACACCGGGGAGCTGTTTTTT. Translated, it gives CASSPRETNTGELFF.

There are many counts of this clonotype. The J gene is TRBJ1-1, the V gene TRBV6-1; maybe TRBD1 (6 bases). Between the trimmed V and J ends, which lost 2 bases and 2 bases, there was a span of 12 bases. The CDR3 spans 15 residues. Per germline, CDR1 MNHNS and CDR2 SASEGT. In nucleotides, the CDR3 is TGTGCCAGCAGTGAACTGGGGGGCCGTAACACTGAAGCTTTCTTT. Protein: CASSELGGRNTEAFF.

The table lists this clonotype with many counts. The chain couples TRBV18 to TRBJ2-1, with D perhaps TRBD1 (6 bases). The CDR3 extends over 16 amino acids. In germline, CDR1 is KGHSH, CDR2 LQKENI. Trimming took off 3 bases at V and 6 bases at J, with 18 bases between the two ends. CDR3 sequence reads: CASSPSLVRGANEQFF. The DNA for the CDR3 is TGTGCCAGCTCACCCTCCCTAGTCAGGGGTGCCAATGAGCAGTTCTTC.

J is TRBJ1-5 and V is TRBV12-3 or TRBV12-4; D is unresolved. Trimming took 6 bases from V and 4 from J, leaving 10 bases between them. There are 13 residues in the CDR3. The CDR3 loop is CASRVKGNQPQHF. The CDR3 DNA reads as TGTGCCAGCAGGGTCAAGGGAAATCAGCCCCAGCATTTT.

This clonotype turned up a few times. CDR3 loop: CASSLFQGGTEAFF. The CDR3 DNA is TGTGCCAGCAGTTTATTCCAGGGGGGCACTGAAGCTTTCTTT. The V and J genes are TRBV27 and TRBJ1-1; 7 bases fit TRBD1. The CDR3 runs to 14 residues. With 1 base clipped from V and 4 bases from J, the junction kept 3 bases outside the gene matches. Looked up from germline, CDR1 is MNHEY and CDR2 is SMNVEV (reference sequence).

The sample holds a few counts of this clonotype. The chain employs TRBV2 and TRBJ1-2; D is perhaps TRBD1 (6 bases). This CDR3 spans 15 amino acids. Between the trimmed V and J ends, which lost 3 bases and 4 bases, there was a span of 15 bases. Germline-derived CDR1 and CDR2 are SNHLY and FYNNEI. Here the CDR3 reads CASSERKVRGYGYTF. DNA for the CDR3: TGTGCCAGCAGTGAGAGGAAGGTCAGGGGCTATGGCTACACCTTC.

This chain joins TRBV10-1 and TRBJ2-5; 9 bases map to TRBD2. The CDR3 runs 15 residues. The germline V gene encodes CDR1 WNHNN and CDR2 SYGVQD (reference sequence). After removal of 0 bases from V and 4 bases from J, the junction contained 3 bases not matched to a gene. As DNA, the CDR3 is TGCGCCAGCAGTGAGTCAGCTAGCGGGACAGAGACCCAGTACTTC. Encoded protein: CASSESASGTETQYF.

There are many counts of this clonotype. The rearrangement uses TRBV29-1 and TRBJ1-4; 10 bases fit TRBD1. The CDR3 has 12 amino acids. Per the germline V gene, CDR1 is SQVTM and CDR2 is ANQGSEA. After removal of 7 bases from V and 6 bases from J, the junction contained 2 bases not matched to a gene. CDR3 nucleotides: TGCAGCGGAGGGACAGGGGATGAAAAACTGTTTTTT. Amino acids: CSGGTGDEKLFF.

In this sample, this clonotype turned up many times. The chain combines TRBV6-5 with TRBJ2-2; D is unclear. Trimming removed 0 bases from V and 7 bases from J, with 6 bases in between. The length of the CDR3 is 13 residues. The V gene's germline CDR1 is MNHEY and CDR2 SVGAGI. CDR3 region: CASSYSSFGELFF. CDR3 DNA sequence: TGTGCCAGCAGTTACTCCTCATTCGGGGAGCTGTTTTTT.

This clonotype was observed a few times. V usage is TRBV20-1 and J usage is TRBJ2-1; 7 bases are a match to TRBD2. CDR3 length: 15 amino acids. Trimming took 7 bases from V and 0 from J; bases not matched to a gene: 9. CDR1 DFQATT and CDR2 SNEGSKA come from the germline V gene (reference sequence). DNA for the CDR3: TGCAGTGGGGCCGGGGAGGGGAGCTCCTACAATGAGCAGTTCTTC. Protein: CSGAGEGSSYNEQFF.

In this sample, this clonotype turned up a few times. V is TRBV29-1 and J is TRBJ1-1, with 7 bases fitting TRBD1. The CDR3 extends over 15 amino acids. V was clipped by 7 bases and J by 6 bases; unmatched bases: 17. Germline V CDR1 and CDR2: SQVTM, ANQGSEA. Here the CDR3 DNA reads TGCAGCGGGGGCACACGTGGCAGGGGGTCTGCTGAAGCTTTCTTT. Protein sequence: CSGGTRGRGSAEAFF. The variable domain in full, completed from reference TRBV29-1 and TRBJ1-1, reads SAVISQKPSRDICQRGTSLTIQCQVDSQVTMMFWYRQQPGQSLTLIATANQGSEATYESGFVIDKFPISRPNLTFSTLTVSNMSPEDSSIYLCSGGTRGRGSAEAFFGQGTRLTVV.

This clonotype came up a few times. The V gene is TRBV27, the J gene TRBJ2-5; D gene ambiguous. Deletions cut 8 bases from V and 1 base from J, with 8 bases between. From germline, CDR1 is MNHEY and CDR2 SMNVEV (reference sequence). The CDR3 consists of 12 residues. This chain's CDR3 is CASPLGQETQYF. CDR3 coding DNA: TGTGCCAGCCCCCTTGGCCAAGAGACCCAGTACTTC.

This clonotype showed up just a few times. The chain couples TRBV7-9 to TRBJ2-7; TRBD1 matches 9 bases. V was pared by 0 bases and J by 4 bases, with 1 base of the junction left unmatched. The germline gives CDR1 SEHNR, CDR2 FQNEAQ (reference sequence). This CDR3 comprises 14 residues. CDR3 protein: CASSLATGGYEQYF. The CDR3, as DNA: TGTGCCAGCAGCTTAGCGACAGGGGGTTACGAGCAGTACTTC. The full variable domain, completed using reference TRBV7-9 and TRBJ2-7, is DTGVSQNPRHKITKRGQNVTFRCDPISEHNRLYWYRQTLGQGPEFLTYFQNEAQLEKSRLLSDRFSAERPKGSFSTLEIQRTEQGDSAMYLCASSLATGGYEQYFGPGTRLTVT.

The V gene is TRBV12-3 or TRBV12-4, the J gene TRBJ2-7, with D unresolved. This CDR3 spans 14 amino acids. V was clipped by 6 bases and J by 2 bases, with 14 bases between them. The CDR3 region is CASSSYGVTYEQYF. CDR3 nucleotide sequence: TGTGCCAGCAGCTCCTATGGGGTTACCTACGAGCAGTACTTC.

This clonotype has a handful of counts. CDR3 in DNA: TGTGCCAGCAGGCCGACGGTTTATAGCAATCAGCCCCAGCATTTT. Translating it yields CASRPTVYSNQPQHF. The rearrangement joins TRBV28 to TRBJ1-5; D is unresolved. V was clipped by 6 bases and J by 0 bases, with 12 bases between them. Per germline, CDR1 MDHEN and CDR2 SYDVKM. This CDR3 spans 15 amino acids. The variable domain in full, with the rest retrieved from reference TRBV28 and TRBJ1-5, is DVKVTQSSRYLVKRTGEKVFLECVQDMDHENMFWYRQDPGLGLRLIYFSYDVKMKEKGDIPEGYSVSREKKERFSLILESASTNQTSMYLCASRPTVYSNQPQHFGDGTRLSIL.

Note on this clonotype: At one end the junction does not follow the germline gene, possibly because of a read error. This chain uses TRBV7-2 with TRBJ2-1; TRBD2 agrees at 10 bases. This CDR3 has 16 residues. Per the germline V gene, CDR1 is SGHTA and CDR2 is FQGNSA. In DNA form, the CDR3 reads TGTGCCAGCAGCTTAGTGCGGTCTAGCGGGGGCAATGAACAGTTCTTC. Translation gives CASSLVRSSGGNEQFF.

This clonotype was observed at least ten times. The chain is built from TRBV7-8 and TRBJ2-6; D not resolved. Trimming removed 4 bases from V and 4 bases from J, with 5 bases in between. The germline CDR1 and CDR2 sequences are SGHVS and FQNEAQ. This CDR3 has 13 amino acids. Here the CDR3 reads CASSSRGANVLTF. CDR3 nucleotide sequence: TGTGCCAGCAGCTCCCGGGGGGCCAACGTCCTGACTTTC. The variable domain in full, with the rest retrieved from reference TRBV7-8 and TRBJ2-6, is GAGVSQSPRYKVAKRGQDVALRCDPISGHVSLFWYQQALGQGPEFLTYFQNEAQLDKSGLPSDRFFAERPEGSVSTLKIQRTQQEDSAVYLCASSSRGANVLTFGAGSRLTVL.